This T cell receptor (beta chain) was identified during a study of CD8 T cells in Susac syndrome. RNA was extracted with the RNeasy kit, and a quantity of roughly 0.45 to 1 ug was reverse transcribed using random hexamers. The method of amplification for TCR beta CDR3 was immunoSEQ multiplex PCR, covering 54 Vbeta and 13 Jbeta. TCRdb called the immunoSEQ multiplex PCR reads again in MiXCR, with one record for every CDR3 protein. In the table there are about 200,000 distinct CDR3 sequences, more than 90% of which are singletons. V was pared by 3 bases and J by 3 bases, with 16 bases between. There are 16 residues in the CDR3. Per germline, CDR1 SGHDN and CDR2 FVKESK. Sequencing of TCR beta was undertaken in CD8+ and CD4+ T cells derived from blood. Each multiple sclerosis control was a treatment-naive patient with relapsing-remitting disease that was either stable or active. In its sample, this clonotype was seen once.

Material for sequencing was CD4+ T cells from PBMCs. The chain employs TRBV14 and TRBJ2-3, with D possibly TRBD1 on 6 matching bases. The source of this sequence is a human donor with multiple sclerosis. CDR3 sequence: CASSHRQQGITDTQYF. Here the CDR3 DNA reads TGTGCCAGCAGCCATCGGCAACAGGGTATTACAGATACGCAGTATTTT.